This TCR beta chain originates from a study of blood T cell repertoires in COVID-19. Method: immunoSEQ multiplex PCR; TCRdb's copy keeps in-frame clones and lacks some. The sample gives roughly 130,000 clones, approximately 84% of which show up once; roughly 3.4% is in the top ten. Germline V gene sequence: CDR1 SQVTM, CDR2 ANQGSEA. Trimming shortened V by 7 bases and J by 4 bases, and 16 bases separated the two germline ends. The CDR3 sequence is 13 residues long. Enrollees, roughly 18 to 89 years old, lived in about two dozen US areas. This TCR derives from a woman in her forties or fifties with acute COVID-19. Sequencing was carried out using PBMCs or T cells enriched from blood (not recorded which). The chain carries TRBV29-1 and TRBJ1-1; a weak D match, TRBD1 (6 bases). The CDR3 reads CSGAGDSGTEAFF. The CDR3 DNA reads as TGCAGCGGCGCAGGGGATTCGGGCACTGAAGCTTTCTTT. The complete variable domain, with remaining parts taken from reference TRBV29-1 and TRBJ1-1, reads SAVISQKPSRDICQRGTSLTIQCQVDSQVTMMFWYRQQPGQSLTLIATANQGSEATYESGFVIDKFPISRPNLTFSTLTVSNMSPEDSSIYLCSGAGDSGTEAFFGQGTRLTVV.